This section outlines one TCR beta chain sequence together with its context. These data originate in a study of monozygotic twins with cystic fibrosis. V was pared by 1 base and J by 0 bases, with 12 bases between. The V gene's germline CDR1 is GTSNPN and CDR2 SVGIG (reference sequence). The CDR3 runs 15 residues. TCRdb's copy holds only in-frame clones and misses some; the assay was immunoSEQ multiplex PCR. This sample has about 23,000 clones, with around 98% found just once. The sequenced sample consisted of blood. The clonotype originates from a girl aged 10 to 17 with cystic fibrosis. This chain connects TRBV30 to TRBJ1-2; D remains ambiguous. The CDR3 DNA is TGTGCCTGGAGTGCCGGGATCGCAGCTAACTATGGCTACACCTTC. Translation gives CAWSAGIAANYGYTF.